This is a list of T cell receptor beta chains from one sample in a study of OX40 agonist ivuxolimab in advanced cancers. Here immunoSEQ multiplex PCR was the method, and the copy in TCRdb shows in-frame clones only, minus some. The sample carries around 150,000 clones, 94% recorded once. Material: CD4+ or CD8+ T cells sorted from blood, obtained in a trial of the OX40 agonist ivuxolimab. The source of these receptors is an adult with an advanced solid tumor such as melanoma, head and neck, liver or kidney cancer. Each CDR3 is given with its conserved first and last residue. D genes are given only for firm matches. Size values are once, few and many counts, or a class for expanded clones, and some rows have none.

D: .
J: TRBJ2-3
V: TRBV5-1
size: .
DNA: TGCGCCAGCAGCTTGGACCGAGTGGATACGCAGTATTTT
CDR3: CASSLDRVDTQYF

D: .
J: TRBJ1-4
V: TRBV4-1
size: .
DNA: TGCGCCAGCAGTTACACCGCACAGGGTGGTGAAAAACTGTTTTTT
CDR3: CASSYTAQGGEKLFF

D: .
J: TRBJ1-4
V: TRBV6-1
size: .
DNA: TGTGCCAGCAGATCAACATCGATCAGCGGAAAACTGTTTTTT
CDR3: CASRSTSISGKLFF

D: .
J: TRBJ2-6
V: TRBV2
size: .
DNA: TGTGCCAGCAGTGACTGGGGCGGCGGGGCCAACGTCCTGACTTTC
CDR3: CASSDWGGGANVLTF

D: TRBD2
J: TRBJ2-3
V: TRBV9
size: .
DNA: TGTGCCAGCAGCGTAGCGTCGACTAGCGGGGCCGGCACAGATACGCAGTATTTT
CDR3: CASSVASTSGAGTDTQYF

D: TRBD1
J: TRBJ2-2
V: TRBV2
size: .
DNA: TGTGCCAGCAGTGAAAGAACAGGGGGAACCGGGGAGCTGTTTTTT
CDR3: CASSERTGGTGELFF

D: TRBD1
J: TRBJ1-3
V: TRBV28
size: .
DNA: TGTGCCAGCAGCCCGACAGGGGAGGGGTACACCATATATTTT
CDR3: CASSPTGEGYTIYF

D: TRBD1
J: TRBJ1-1
V: TRBV11-2
size: .
DNA: TGTGCCAGCAGCTTAGTGAGGGGACAGGGGACCAGCGCTTTCTTT
CDR3: CASSLVRGQGTSAFF

D: TRBD1
J: TRBJ1-5
V: TRBV5-1
size: .
DNA: TGCGCCAGCAGACGGGACAGTTCCAATCAGCCCCAGCATTTT
CDR3: CASRRDSSNQPQHF

D: .
J: TRBJ2-1
V: TRBV30
size: .
DNA: TGTGCCTGGAGACCCCCCGGGTACAATGAGCAGTTCTTC
CDR3: CAWRPPGYNEQFF

D: .
J: TRBJ1-1
V: TRBV29-1
size: .
DNA: TGCAGCGTTCAACAGGGGAACACTGAAGCTTTCTTT
CDR3: CSVQQGNTEAFF

D: .
J: TRBJ2-7
V: TRBV7-2
size: .
DNA: TGTGCCAGCAGCTTAGTAGCCCCAGCCTCCTACGAGCAGTACTTC
CDR3: CASSLVAPASYEQYF

D: .
J: TRBJ2-7
V: TRBV11-2
size: .
DNA: TGTGCCAGCAGCTTAGATCGATTTCGCGAGCAGTACTTC
CDR3: CASSLDRFREQYF

D: TRBD2
J: TRBJ2-3
V: TRBV9
size: once
DNA: TGTGCCAGCAGCGTAGGGGGTAGCGGGGGTAGCACAGATACGCAGTATTTT
CDR3: CASSVGGSGGSTDTQYF

D: .
J: TRBJ2-7
V: TRBV28
size: .
DNA: TGTGCCAGCAGGCGGGACAGAGGCTCCTACGAGCAGTACTTC
CDR3: CASRRDRGSYEQYF

D: TRBD2
J: TRBJ2-4
V: TRBV2
size: .
DNA: TGTGCCAGCAGTGAAGAGGCTAGCGGGTTGAACATTCAGTACTTC
CDR3: CASSEEASGLNIQYF

D: .
J: TRBJ2-5
V: TRBV9
size: .
DNA: TGTGCCAGCAGCCCCCCCCGGGAAGAGACCCAGTACTTC
CDR3: CASSPPREETQYF

D: TRBD2
J: TRBJ2-7
V: TRBV5-4
size: .
DNA: TGTGCCAGCAGCCAACTCTGGACTAGCGGGAGGGCTGCCTACGAGCAGTACTTC
CDR3: CASSQLWTSGRAAYEQYF

D: .
J: TRBJ1-2
V: TRBV20-1
size: .
DNA: TGCAGTGTCGGGGGGGCTCAGGGCTACACCTTC
CDR3: CSVGGAQGYTF

D: .
J: TRBJ1-3
V: TRBV5-4
size: .
DNA: TGTGCCAGCAGCTTGACGGGTGGAAACACCATATATTTT
CDR3: CASSLTGGNTIYF

D: .
J: TRBJ2-7
V: TRBV2
size: .
DNA: TGTGCCAGCAGCGCCTGGACGAGATCCTACGAGCAGTACTTC
CDR3: CASSAWTRSYEQYF

D: .
J: TRBJ1-1
V: TRBV5-4
size: .
DNA: TGTGCCAGCACCAGCGGCGGAACCTACAACACTGAAGCTTTCTTT
CDR3: CASTSGGTYNTEAFF

D: .
J: TRBJ1-1
V: TRBV7-2
size: .
DNA: TGTGCCAGCAGCTTAGCCCCCCCGGGAGGAGCTTTCTTT
CDR3: CASSLAPPGGAFF

D: TRBD1
J: TRBJ1-2
V: TRBV7-6
size: .
DNA: TGTGCCAGCAGCAAAGGGACAGCCGGTACCTATGGCTACACCTTC
CDR3: CASSKGTAGTYGYTF

D: TRBD1
J: TRBJ1-2
V: TRBV2
size: .
DNA: TGTGCCAGCAGTCGTAGTCTGGCAGGGGGGACGCATGGCTACACCTTC
CDR3: CASSRSLAGGTHGYTF

D: .
J: TRBJ2-2
V: TRBV10-3
size: .
DNA: TGTGCCAGCAGTGACGGACAGACGAACACCGGGGAGCTGTTTTTT
CDR3: CASSDGQTNTGELFF

D: TRBD1
J: TRBJ1-5
V: TRBV5-4
size: few
DNA: TGTGCCAGCAGCATCAGGGGGCGTAATCAGCCCCAGCATTTT
CDR3: CASSIRGRNQPQHF

D: .
J: TRBJ1-4
V: TRBV4-1
size: .
DNA: TGCGCCAGCAGCCAAGCTTTGGGGGTTCCTAATGAAAAACTGTTTTTT
CDR3: CASSQALGVPNEKLFF

D: .
J: TRBJ2-3
V: TRBV2
size: .
DNA: TGTGCCTCAGCGGCCGGGGGCGGTACGCAGTATTTT
CDR3: CASAAGGGTQYF

D: .
J: TRBJ1-5
V: TRBV5-6
size: .
DNA: TGTGCCAGCAGAAGGGGGTGGGGTGGCAATCAGCCCCAGCATTTT
CDR3: CASRRGWGGNQPQHF

D: .
J: TRBJ2-5
V: TRBV6-5
size: .
DNA: TGTGCCAGCAGTACAGGGCCCGGTCAAGAGACCCAGTACTTC
CDR3: CASSTGPGQETQYF

D: .
J: TRBJ2-5
V: TRBV5-1
size: .
DNA: TGCGCCAGCAGCAACGGACGCGGCCAAGAGACCCAGTACTTC
CDR3: CASSNGRGQETQYF

D: .
J: TRBJ1-5
V: TRBV6-6
size: .
DNA: TGTGCCAGCGACCCGACCAATCAGCCCCAGCATTTT
CDR3: CASDPTNQPQHF

D: TRBD1
J: TRBJ1-1
V: TRBV7-2
size: .
DNA: TGTGCCAGCAGCACCCTGGGACAGACTAACACTGAAGCTTTCTTT
CDR3: CASSTLGQTNTEAFF

D: .
J: TRBJ2-7
V: TRBV10-2
size: .
DNA: TGCGCCAGCGGGCCTAATGGTTACGAGCAGTACTTC
CDR3: CASGPNGYEQYF

D: .
J: TRBJ2-2
V: TRBV7-9
size: .
DNA: TGTGCCAGCAGTTCAACCGCAACCGGGGAGCTGTTTTTT
CDR3: CASSSTATGELFF

D: TRBD1
J: TRBJ2-7
V: TRBV5-1
size: .
DNA: TGCGCCAGCAGCTCCCTCAGGGGACAGGGGAGGTACGAGCAGTACTTC
CDR3: CASSSLRGQGRYEQYF

D: .
J: TRBJ2-7
V: TRBV7-7
size: .
DNA: TGTGCTAGCAGCTTAGGTCATATTGGGACGGGAAATTACGAGCAGTACTTC
CDR3: CASSLGHIGTGNYEQYF

D: .
J: TRBJ1-5
V: TRBV6-1
size: .
DNA: TGTGCCAGCAGTGAAGCTACTGCGTTGGTTTTCCATCAGCCCCAGCATTTT
CDR3: CASSEATALVFHQPQHF

D: .
J: TRBJ2-1
V: TRBV28
size: .
DNA: TGTGCCAGCAGTCTCTCACAGGGGGGGAAGTTCTTC
CDR3: CASSLSQGGKFF

D: .
J: TRBJ2-5
V: TRBV7-9
size: .
DNA: TGTGCCAGCAGCTTAGCGCGGTCCCTAGCGAGGGAGACCCAGTACTTC
CDR3: CASSLARSLARETQYF

D: .
J: TRBJ2-6
V: TRBV6-5
size: .
DNA: TGTGCCAGCAGTTACTCGTGGGGCTCTGGGGCCAACGTCCTGACTTTC
CDR3: CASSYSWGSGANVLTF

D: .
J: TRBJ2-1
V: TRBV5-8
size: .
DNA: TGTGCCAGCAGCTTTTTGCCTAGCTCAGTCTCTAGCAATGAGCAGTTCTTC
CDR3: CASSFLPSSVSSNEQFF

D: .
J: TRBJ1-1
V: TRBV11-3
size: .
DNA: TGTGCCAGCAGCTTTGACGGAAGGAGTGAAGCTTTCTTT
CDR3: CASSFDGRSEAFF

D: TRBD1
J: TRBJ1-4
V: TRBV5-1
size: .
DNA: TGCGCCAGCAGTCAATCGGGACAGGGGTTGGGAAAACTGTTTTTT
CDR3: CASSQSGQGLGKLFF